These T cell receptor beta chains were read from a single sample in a study of T cells in localized non-small cell lung cancer. Sequenced by immunoSEQ multiplex PCR; TCRdb stores in-frame clones only, minus some. The table records 30,000 to 35,000 clones, under 95% of them present only once. The specimen comprised peripheral blood mononuclear cells, sampled before any cancer treatment. The receptors come from a female donor over 55 with stage II lung adenocarcinoma. Each CDR3 is given with its conserved first and last residue. D genes are given only for firm matches. The size field is filled for only some rows; it gives once, few, many or a size class.

d_call	j_call	clone_size	v_call	cdr3_aa	cdr3_nt
TRBD2	TRBJ2-1	.	TRBV5-1	CASSSQLAGSSYNEQFF	TGCGCCAGCAGCTCCCAACTAGCGGGGAGCTCCTACAATGAGCAGTTCTTC
TRBD1	TRBJ2-5	.	TRBV5-1	CASGQGQETQYF	TGCGCCAGCGGACAGGGCCAAGAGACCCAGTACTTC
.	TRBJ2-3	.	TRBV5-1	CASSTDWTPTDTQYF	TGCGCCAGCAGCACCGACTGGACCCCCACAGATACGCAGTATTTT
TRBD1	TRBJ1-5	.	TRBV5-4	CASSMGQGANQPQHF	TGTGCCAGCAGCATGGGACAGGGGGCAAATCAGCCCCAGCATTTT
.	TRBJ1-2	.	TRBV7-3	CASSLGGSSPTNYGYTF	TGTGCCAGCAGCTTAGGGGGGTCCTCGCCTACTAACTATGGCTACACCTTC
.	TRBJ2-6	.	TRBV7-6	CASSLAGANVLTF	TGTGCCAGCAGCTTAGCTGGGGCCAACGTCCTGACTTTC
.	TRBJ1-3	.	TRBV18	CASSQDRGSGNTIYF	TGTGCCAGCTCACAAGATAGGGGAAGTGGAAACACCATATATTTT
.	TRBJ2-1	.	TRBV18	CASSLGQYNEQFF	TGTGCCAGCTCCTTAGGACAGTACAATGAGCAGTTCTTC
.	TRBJ1-3	.	TRBV11-3	CASSSITGNGNTIYF	TGTGCCAGCAGCTCGATCACAGGGAATGGAAACACCATATATTTT
TRBD1	TRBJ1-2	.	TRBV5-6	CASSRWTGPHGYTF	TGTGCCAGCAGCCGTTGGACAGGGCCCCATGGCTACACCTTC
.	TRBJ1-1	.	TRBV23-1	CASSQLSSRSFF	TGCGCCAGCAGTCAATTAAGTTCCCGGTCTTTCTTT
.	TRBJ1-5	.	TRBV28	CASSPLVSGGFVPQHF	TGTGCCAGCAGTCCCCTTGTGTCCGGGGGATTCGTGCCCCAGCATTTT
.	TRBJ2-5	.	TRBV7-2	CASSPPAGQETQYF	TGTGCCAGCAGCCCTCCGGCCGGACAAGAGACCCAGTACTTC
.	TRBJ2-2	.	TRBV9	CASSVGGRTGELFF	TGTGCCAGCAGCGTCGGTGGGAGGACCGGGGAGCTGTTTTTT
.	TRBJ1-2	.	TRBV4-3	CASSQDGSNYGYTF	TGCGCCAGCAGCCAAGATGGCAGTAACTATGGCTACACCTTC
.	TRBJ1-6	.	TRBV27	CASAPWGGDNSPLHF	TGTGCCAGCGCCCCCTGGGGGGGGGACAATTCACCCCTCCACTTT
.	TRBJ1-5	.	TRBV15	CATSKVRQPQHF	TGTGCCACCAGCAAGGTGAGGCAGCCCCAGCATTTT
TRBD1	TRBJ2-7	.	TRBV14	CASSQRSTRQGTEQYF	TGTGCCAGCAGCCAAAGGTCCACAAGACAGGGGACCGAGCAGTACTTC
TRBD2	TRBJ2-1	.	TRBV19	CASSRIRAGGPYNEQFF	TGTGCCAGTAGTAGAATTCGGGCGGGGGGCCCCTACAATGAGCAGTTCTTC
.	TRBJ2-5	.	TRBV5-1	CASSLAVAALRETQYF	TGCGCCAGCAGCTTAGCCGTGGCGGCGTTAAGGGAGACCCAGTACTTC
TRBD1	TRBJ1-2	.	TRBV27	CASSLRGQPNYGYTF	TGTGCCAGCAGTCTGAGGGGACAGCCTAACTATGGCTACACCTTC
.	TRBJ2-1	.	TRBV5-1	CASSLEGVKYNEQFF	TGCGCCAGCAGCTTGGAGGGGGTGAAGTACAATGAGCAGTTCTTC
TRBD2	TRBJ2-2	.	TRBV5-1	CASSPGLAGATGELFF	TGCGCCAGCAGCCCGGGACTAGCGGGGGCCACCGGGGAGCTGTTTTTT
.	TRBJ2-5	.	TRBV7-3	CASSDPPGAIKTQYF	TGTGCCAGCAGCGACCCCCCCGGAGCCATTAAGACCCAGTACTTC
TRBD1	TRBJ1-1	.	TRBV7-2	CASSSRQGSNTEAFF	TGTGCCAGCAGCTCGCGACAGGGAAGTAACACTGAAGCTTTCTTT
TRBD2	TRBJ2-7	few	TRBV7-9	CASSLVSGRTYEQYF	TGTGCCAGCAGCTTAGTTAGCGGGAGAACCTACGAGCAGTACTTC